This T cell receptor (beta chain) was sequenced in a study of breast tumors, draining lymph nodes, adjacent tissues. This clonotype was counted ten times or more. TCRdb processed the multiplex PCR reads anew with MiXCR; each CDR3 protein has one entry. Of some 130,000 distinct CDR3 sequences listed, approximately 20% were seen once; the top ten hold around 2.6%. The lymph nodes were axillary draining lymph nodes from breast cancer patients. Sequencing was done on a sample of axillary lymph node tissue. This receptor was obtained from a female donor with breast cancer. Some clones in this sample may be carry-over from other donors' samples.

The DNA of the CDR3 is TGTGCCAGCAGCCGTACGTCTAGGACAGATACGCAGTATTTT. Protein: CASSRTSRTDTQYF. The V gene is TRBV5-6, the J gene TRBJ2-3; D gene unclear. Germline lookup yields CDR1 SGHDT and CDR2 YYEEEE. V lost 4 bases to trimming and J lost 3 bases, with 12 bases between them. The CDR3 is made up of 14 amino acids.